This T cell receptor (beta chain) stems from a study of blood T cell repertoires in COVID-19. TCRdb keeps only in-frame clones here, not all; method: immunoSEQ multiplex PCR. The sample shows under 250,000 clones, about 80% of them seen only once. Participants' own reports of clinical history determined their cohort assignment. Germline V gene sequence: CDR1 MNHEY, CDR2 SVGAGI. The CDR3 has 13 residues. Between the trimmed V and J ends, which lost 7 bases and 1 base, there was a span of 10 bases. The sequenced material came from PBMCs or T cells enriched from blood (not recorded which). The clonotype was recovered from a man aged 60 to 75 who had recovered from COVID-19. J is TRBJ1-1 and V is TRBV6-5; the D gene is possibly TRBD1 (6 bases). CDR3 sequence reads: CASTDRRNTEAFF. The CDR3 nucleotides read TGTGCCAGCACCGACAGGAGGAACACTGAAGCTTTCTTT.